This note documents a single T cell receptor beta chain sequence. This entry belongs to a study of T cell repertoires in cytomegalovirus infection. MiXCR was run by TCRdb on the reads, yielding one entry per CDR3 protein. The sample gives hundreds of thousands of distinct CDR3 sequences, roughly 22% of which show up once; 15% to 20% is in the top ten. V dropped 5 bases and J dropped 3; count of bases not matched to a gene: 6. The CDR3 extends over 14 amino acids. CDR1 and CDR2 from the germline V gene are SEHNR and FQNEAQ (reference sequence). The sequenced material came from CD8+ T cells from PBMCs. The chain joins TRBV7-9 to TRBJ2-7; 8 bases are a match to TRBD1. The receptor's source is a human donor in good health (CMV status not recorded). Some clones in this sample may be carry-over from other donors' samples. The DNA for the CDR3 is TGTGCCAGCAGCGACCCCACAGGGGGCTACGAGCAGTACTTC. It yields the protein CASSDPTGGYEQYF. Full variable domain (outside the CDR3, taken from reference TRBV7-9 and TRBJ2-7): DTGVSQNPRHKITKRGQNVTFRCDPISEHNRLYWYRQTLGQGPEFLTYFQNEAQLEKSRLLSDRFSAERPKGSFSTLEIQRTEQGDSAMYLCASSDPTGGYEQYFGPGTRLTVT.